This T cell receptor beta chain was identified in a study of T cell repertoires in cytomegalovirus infection (dated by TCRdb to between 2018 and 2021). Study-level background: Peptide stimulations targeted recently identified HLA-C-restricted CMV epitopes, whose presentation resists viral immunomodulation, together with well-studied HLA-B-restricted epitopes. Because public TCR beta signatures pointed to carriage of CMV infection together with the matching HLA type, the HLA type of each donor mattered for the analysis.

Sequencing instrument: Illumina HiSeq 1500. TCRdb reworked the public reads: Q25 trimming with fastp, MiXCR clone assembly, productive beta chains retained. Rows merge per CDR3 protein into single entries with the most common DNA and genes. The sample has 750,000 to 950,000 distinct CDR3 sequences on record, 25% to 35% of them singletons. The top ten hold around 13% of the sample. The treatment or condition label of this sample denotes: in vitro stimulation with specific CMV peptide epitopes to enrich CMV-specific T cells. This clonotype has a handful of counts. The specificity of this receptor is unknown. No much larger clone is present one base from it, and per-base qualities are unavailable. Beyond this particular receptor, the publication reports: In the ex vivo response, HLA-C-restricted CMV-specific TCR beta clonotypes were dominant, and in two of eight donors the single most frequent clonotype came from this HLA-C-restricted group. In both this cohort and an independent cohort of 300 to 450 donors, the cumulative frequency of public TCR beta family members distinguished carriers of CMV infection plus the relevant HLA type.

CDR1 and CDR2 are read off the germline V gene as SGHVS and FNYEAQ. The CDR3 holds 16 amino acids from the cysteine to the phenylalanine. Only the CDR3 portion is preserved as DNA: 48 bases, with reading frame beginning at the first base. V and J lose 5 bases and 5 bases, and a span of 22 bases separates them. This receptor was obtained from a human donor in good health (CMV status not recorded). Some clones in this sample may be carry-over from other donors' samples. The receptor chain draws on TRBV7-6 and TRBJ2-7, and possibly TRBD2, on 6 matching bases. The material sequenced was cultured CD8+ T cells from PBMCs, taken from culture after CMV antigen stimulation. This receptor carries the CDR3 CASSPPAGQGVHEQYF. The nucleotide sequence reads TGTGCCAGCAGCCCCCCGGCGGGGCAGGGAGTCCACGAGCAGTACTTC.